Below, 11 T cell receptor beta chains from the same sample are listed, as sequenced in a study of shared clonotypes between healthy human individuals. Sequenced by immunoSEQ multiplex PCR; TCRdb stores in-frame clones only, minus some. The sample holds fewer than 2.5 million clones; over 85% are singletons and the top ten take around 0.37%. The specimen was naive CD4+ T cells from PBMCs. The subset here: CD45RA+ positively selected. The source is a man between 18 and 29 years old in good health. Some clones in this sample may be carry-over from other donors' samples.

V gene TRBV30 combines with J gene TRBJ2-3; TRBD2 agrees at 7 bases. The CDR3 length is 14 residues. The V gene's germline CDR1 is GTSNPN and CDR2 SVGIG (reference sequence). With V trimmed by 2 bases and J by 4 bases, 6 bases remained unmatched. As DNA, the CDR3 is TGTGCCTGGAGTACGGGCGGGAGCGCAGATACGCAGTATTTT. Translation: CAWSTGGSADTQYF.

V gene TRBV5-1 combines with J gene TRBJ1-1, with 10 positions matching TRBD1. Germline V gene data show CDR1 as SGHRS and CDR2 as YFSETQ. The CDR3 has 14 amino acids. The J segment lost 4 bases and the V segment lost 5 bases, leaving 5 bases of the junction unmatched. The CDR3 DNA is TGCGCCAGCAGTCAGGACAGGGGGGGCACTGAAGCTTTCTTT. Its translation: CASSQDRGGTEAFF. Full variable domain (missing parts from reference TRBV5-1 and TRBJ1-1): KAGVTQTPRYLIKTRGQQVTLSCSPISGHRSVSWYQQTPGQGLQFLFEYFSETQRNKGNFPGRFSGRQFSNSRSEMNVSTLELGDSALYLCASSQDRGGTEAFFGQGTRLTVV.

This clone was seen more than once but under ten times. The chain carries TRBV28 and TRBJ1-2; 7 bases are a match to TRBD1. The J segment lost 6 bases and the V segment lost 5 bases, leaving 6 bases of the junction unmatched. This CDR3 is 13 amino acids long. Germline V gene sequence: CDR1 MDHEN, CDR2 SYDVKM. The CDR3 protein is CASSRQGWDGYTF. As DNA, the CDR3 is TGTGCCAGCAGTCGACAGGGCTGGGATGGCTACACCTTC.

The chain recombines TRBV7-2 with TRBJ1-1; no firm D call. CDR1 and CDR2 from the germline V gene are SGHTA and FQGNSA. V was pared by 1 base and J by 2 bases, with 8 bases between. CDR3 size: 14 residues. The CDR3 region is CASSLVKGNTEAFF. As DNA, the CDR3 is TGTGCCAGCAGCTTAGTTAAGGGCAACACTGAAGCTTTCTTT.

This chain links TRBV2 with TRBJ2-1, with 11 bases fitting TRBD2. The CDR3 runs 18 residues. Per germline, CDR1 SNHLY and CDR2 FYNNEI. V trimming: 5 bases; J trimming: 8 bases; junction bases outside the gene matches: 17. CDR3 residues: CASSPPLGTSGPVDEQFF. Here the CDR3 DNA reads TGTGCCAGCAGTCCCCCTTTAGGGACTAGCGGCCCAGTGGATGAGCAGTTCTTC.

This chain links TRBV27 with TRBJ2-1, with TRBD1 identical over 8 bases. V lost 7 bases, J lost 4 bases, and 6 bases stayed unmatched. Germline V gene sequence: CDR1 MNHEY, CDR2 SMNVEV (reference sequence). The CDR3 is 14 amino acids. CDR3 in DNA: TGTGCCAGCAAGCAGGGGGCCCCTTACAATGAGCAGTTCTTC. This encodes CASKQGAPYNEQFF.

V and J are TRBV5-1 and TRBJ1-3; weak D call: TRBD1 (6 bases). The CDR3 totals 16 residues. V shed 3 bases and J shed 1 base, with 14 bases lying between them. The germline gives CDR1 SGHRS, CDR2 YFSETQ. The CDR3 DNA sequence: TGCGCCAGCAGCTGGGGGGACATAAGATCTGGAAACACCATATATTTT. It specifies CASSWGDIRSGNTIYF.

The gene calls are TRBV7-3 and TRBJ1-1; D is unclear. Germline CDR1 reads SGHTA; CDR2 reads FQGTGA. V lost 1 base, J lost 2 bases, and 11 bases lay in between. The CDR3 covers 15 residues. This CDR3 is CASSLMAASNTEAFF. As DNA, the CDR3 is TGTGCCAGCAGCTTAATGGCAGCATCTAACACTGAAGCTTTCTTT.

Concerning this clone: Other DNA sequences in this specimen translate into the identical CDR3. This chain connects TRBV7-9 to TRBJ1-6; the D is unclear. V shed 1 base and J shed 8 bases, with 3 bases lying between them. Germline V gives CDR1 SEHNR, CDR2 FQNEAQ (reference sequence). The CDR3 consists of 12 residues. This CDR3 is CASSLEDSPLHF. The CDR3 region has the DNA TGTGCCAGCAGCTTAGAGGATTCACCCCTCCACTTT.

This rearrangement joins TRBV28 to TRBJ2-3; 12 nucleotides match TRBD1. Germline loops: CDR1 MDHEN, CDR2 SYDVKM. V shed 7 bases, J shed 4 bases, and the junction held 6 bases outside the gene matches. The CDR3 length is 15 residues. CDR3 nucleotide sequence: TGTGCCAGCAATTGGGACAGGGGGCGCCCAGATACGCAGTATTTT. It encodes CASNWDRGRPDTQYF.

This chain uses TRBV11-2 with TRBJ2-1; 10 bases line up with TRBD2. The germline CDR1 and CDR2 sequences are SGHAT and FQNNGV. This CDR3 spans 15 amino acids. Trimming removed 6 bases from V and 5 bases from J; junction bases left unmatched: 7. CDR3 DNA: TGTGCCAGCAGAACTTGGGGACTAGCGAACAATGAGCAGTTCTTC. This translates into CASRTWGLANNEQFF.